These T cell receptor beta chains were read from a single sample in a study of blood T cell repertoires in COVID-19. Here immunoSEQ multiplex PCR was the method, and the copy in TCRdb shows in-frame clones only, minus some. The table shows 100,000 to 150,000 clones, with 80% to 85% occurring only once. Sequencing used peripheral blood. The source is a woman between 25 and 40 years old who had recovered from COVID-19. The CDR3 runs from the conserved cysteine through the conserved F or W. The D gene is left open where the match is weak. Clone size appears in some rows only: once, few, many, or a class for an expanded clone.

>-|-|TRBV25-1|TRBJ1-3
TGTGCCAGCAGTGACACCCGAAGGAGTGGAAACACCATATATTTT
CASSDTRRSGNTIYF
>-|TRBD2|TRBV15|TRBJ2-1
TGTGCCACCAGGCGGGAGCGGGAGGCGAATGAGCAGTTCTTC
CATRREREANEQFF
>-|TRBD2|TRBV4-1|TRBJ2-3
TGCGCCACCGGGGATGGCGGGGGGGACGGTACGCAGTATTTT
CATGDGGGDGTQYF
>-|TRBD2|TRBV7-3|TRBJ2-1
TGTGCCAGCAGCCAAACTAGCGGGGGCTACAATGAGCAGTTCTTC
CASSQTSGGYNEQFF
>once|-|TRBV12-3/TRBV12-4|TRBJ1-5
TGTGCCAGCACCTTGGGGGGTCAGCCCCAGCATTTT
CASTLGGQPQHF
>once|-|TRBV27|TRBJ2-7
TGTGCCAGCAGTTTAAGGGGGGGCAGGATAAGCTCCTACGAGCAGTACTTC
CASSLRGGRISSYEQYF
>-|TRBD1|TRBV6-5|TRBJ2-5
TGTGCCAGCACCCAGACAGGGCAAGAGACCCAGTACTTC
CASTQTGQETQYF
>-|-|TRBV19|TRBJ1-5
TGTGCCAGTAGTATACCGGGGTTGAATCAGCCCCAGCATTTT
CASSIPGLNQPQHF
>-|-|TRBV7-2|TRBJ2-1
TGTGCCAGCAGCTTAGACGTTAGAGGTGCTGAGCAGTTCTTC
CASSLDVRGAEQFF
>-|TRBD2|TRBV10-2|TRBJ2-7
TGCGCCAGCGCCCCGGGAGGTAATCCCTACGAGCAGTACTTC
CASAPGGNPYEQYF
>-|-|TRBV19|TRBJ2-3
TGTGCCAGTAAGCCCGGGGTCTCCACAGATACGCAGTATTTT
CASKPGVSTDTQYF
>-|-|TRBV13|TRBJ2-2
TGTGCCAGCAGCTTACAGGGGCGTGCCGGGGAGCTGTTTTTT
CASSLQGRAGELFF
>-|-|TRBV6-1|TRBJ1-2
TGTGCCAGCAGTGAGCGTCTCTATGGCTACACCTTC
CASSERLYGYTF
>-|TRBD1|TRBV3-1/TRBV3-2|TRBJ1-2
TGTGCCAGCAGCCCCCGGGACAGTCGAAAAAGCTACACCTTC
CASSPRDSRKSYTF
>-|TRBD1|TRBV11-2|TRBJ1-3
TGTGCCAGCAGGATTCCGGGACAGAGCTCTGGAAACACCATATATTTT
CASRIPGQSSGNTIYF
>-|TRBD1|TRBV5-8|TRBJ1-2
TGTGCCAGCAGCATACTGGACAGGGTCTACGGCTACACCTTC
CASSILDRVYGYTF
>-|-|TRBV19|TRBJ1-1
TGTGCCAGTACCCCCGACAGTAGAAGGACTGAAGCTTTCTTT
CASTPDSRRTEAFF
>-|TRBD2|TRBV19|TRBJ2-1
TGTGCCAGTAGTATTGTCCTTATGGCTAGCGGGAGCTCCTACAATGAGCAGTTCTTC
CASSIVLMASGSSYNEQFF
>-|-|TRBV3-1/TRBV3-2|TRBJ1-4
TGTGCCAGCAGCCTCCAGTGGGGCGAAAAACTGTTTTTT
CASSLQWGEKLFF
>-|TRBD2|TRBV6-5|TRBJ2-7
TGTGCCAGCAGGACTAGCGGAGCCTACGAGCAGTACTTC
CASRTSGAYEQYF
>-|-|TRBV7-6|TRBJ2-1
TGTGCCAGCAGCCGGGGGTTTGAGCAGTTCTTC
CASSRGFEQFF
>-|TRBD1|TRBV5-4|TRBJ2-3
TGTGCCAGCAGCCAGGGGGCCCAACTGGCAGATACGCAGTATTTT
CASSQGAQLADTQYF
>-|-|TRBV6-5|TRBJ1-2
TGTGCCAGCGGGCTACAGGGCCTCTATGGCTACACCTTC
CASGLQGLYGYTF
>-|-|TRBV6-5|TRBJ1-1
TGTCCTAGTTCGTTGACAGGTGATGACACTGAAGCTTTCTTT
CPSSLTGDDTEAFF
>-|-|TRBV15|TRBJ2-5
TGTGCCACCAGCAGAAGCGGAGAGACCCAGTACTTC
CATSRSGETQYF
>few|-|TRBV13|TRBJ1-1
TGTGCCAGCAGCACATACAGAGCCACTGAAGCTTTCTTT
CASSTYRATEAFF
>-|-|TRBV10-1|TRBJ2-3
TGCGCCAGCAGTGCCGGCGGGCTAGTCGGTGTAATGACGCAGTATTTT
CASSAGGLVGVMTQYF
>-|-|TRBV19|TRBJ2-1
TGTGCCAGTAGTATCAGGGGGGCCGGGGGAGAGCAGTTCTTC
CASSIRGAGGEQFF
>-|-|TRBV4-1|TRBJ1-4
TGCGCCAGCAGCCAAGATTGGCAGACAACTAATGAAAAACTGTTTTTT
CASSQDWQTTNEKLFF
>-|-|TRBV20-1|TRBJ1-2
TGCAGTGCTAGTCGACAGTCCTATGGCTACACCTTC
CSASRQSYGYTF
>-|TRBD2|TRBV11-2|TRBJ2-1
TGTGCCAGCAGCTTAAGCGCTAGCGGGGGGGCAAGGGAGCAGTTCTTC
CASSLSASGGAREQFF
>few|-|TRBV5-4|TRBJ1-6
TGTGCCAGCAGCCCCGGAGGGCAGCATAATTCACCCCTCCACTTT
CASSPGGQHNSPLHF
>-|TRBD2|TRBV11-2|TRBJ2-1
TGTGCCAGCAGCTATTACAGAGCGGGAGGGCCTGGTGAGCAGTTCTTC
CASSYYRAGGPGEQFF
>few|TRBD1|TRBV6-5|TRBJ1-1
TGTGCCAGCAGCCGGGACAGCCTTGAAGCTTTCTTT
CASSRDSLEAFF
>-|TRBD1|TRBV7-2|TRBJ2-7
TGTGCCAGCAACCCACGTGGAGGGACAGGATCCTACGAGCAGTACTTC
CASNPRGGTGSYEQYF
>-|TRBD1|TRBV6-5|TRBJ1-6
TGTGCCAGCAGTTACGGGACAGGGAGATCACCCCTCCACTTT
CASSYGTGRSPLHF
>-|TRBD2|TRBV5-1|TRBJ2-3
TGCGCCAGCACCCTAGCGGGGGGCTCAGATACGCAGTATTTT
CASTLAGGSDTQYF
>-|-|TRBV2|TRBJ1-1
TGTGCCAGCAGCAAAACGCGGGGGGCGGGCGGCACTGAAGCTTTCTTT
CASSKTRGAGGTEAFF
>once|-|TRBV11-3|TRBJ2-1
TGTGCCAGCAGCTTAGATGGCACATCCCACTATAGGTTCTTC
CASSLDGTSHYRFF
>few|-|TRBV5-1|TRBJ2-5
TGCGCCAGCAGCGGGAGTCAAGAGACCCAGTACTTC
CASSGSQETQYF